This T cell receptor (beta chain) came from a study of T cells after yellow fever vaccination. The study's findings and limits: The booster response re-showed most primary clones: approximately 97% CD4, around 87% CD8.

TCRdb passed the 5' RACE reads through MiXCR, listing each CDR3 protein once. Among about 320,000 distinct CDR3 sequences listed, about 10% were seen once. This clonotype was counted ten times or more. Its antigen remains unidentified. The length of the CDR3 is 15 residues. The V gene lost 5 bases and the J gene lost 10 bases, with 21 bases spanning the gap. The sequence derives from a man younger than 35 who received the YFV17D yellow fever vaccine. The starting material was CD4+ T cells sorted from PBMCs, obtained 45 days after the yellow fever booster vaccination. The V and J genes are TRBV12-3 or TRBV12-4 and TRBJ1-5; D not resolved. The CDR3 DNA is TGTGCCAGCAGTAGTACGGGCCGCGGGTCGGGCCCCCAGCATTTT. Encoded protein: CASSSTGRGSGPQHF.